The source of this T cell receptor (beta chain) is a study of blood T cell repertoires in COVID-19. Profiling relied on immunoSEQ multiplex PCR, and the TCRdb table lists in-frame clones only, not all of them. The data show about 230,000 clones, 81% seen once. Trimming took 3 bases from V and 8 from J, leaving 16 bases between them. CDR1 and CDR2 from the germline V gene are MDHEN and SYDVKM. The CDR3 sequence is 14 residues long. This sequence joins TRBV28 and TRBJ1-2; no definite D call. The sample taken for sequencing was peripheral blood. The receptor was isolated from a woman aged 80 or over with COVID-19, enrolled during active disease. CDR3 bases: TGTGCCAGCAGTTTTCTGGTCCGGGGAAAGGGCTACACCTTC. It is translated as CASSFLVRGKGYTF.